This TCR beta chain emerged from a study of blood T cell repertoires in COVID-19. Study-level background: Sites in the United States, Italy and Spain provided acute and convalescent COVID-19 samples.

Measured with immunoSEQ multiplex PCR; TCRdb has only the in-frame clones, and not every one. The data show roughly 80,000 clones, 88% seen once. The CDR3 length is 15 residues. From germline, CDR1 is SGHTS and CDR2 YDEGEE. Trimming removed 0 bases from V and 8 bases from J, with 12 bases in between. The V gene is TRBV5-8, the J gene TRBJ1-6; D is perhaps TRBD1 (5 bases). This sequence originates from a woman at least 80 years old with acute or convalescent COVID-19. Sequenced input: peripheral blood. CDR3 protein: CASSLVGQGYSPLHF. The CDR3 bases are TGTGCCAGCAGCTTGGTCGGGCAGGGATATTCACCCCTCCACTTT.